Listed here are 31 T cell receptor beta chains from one sample, sequenced in a study of T cells in Graves' hyperthyroidism and ophthalmopathy. Amplification of TCR beta CDR3 regions used RNA as the template. A first-round RT-PCR of the TCR CDR3 used the HTBI primer set. TCRdb analysed the multiplex PCR reads with MiXCR anew, one entry per CDR3 protein. The table records approximately 590,000 distinct CDR3 sequences, 46% of them present only once. The sequencing input was peripheral blood or thyroid tissue (not recorded which). These receptors were obtained from a woman between 18 and 29 years old with Graves' hyperthyroidism.

V usage is TRBV20-1 and J usage is TRBJ1-1; D call uncertain. Germline values: CDR1 DFQATT, CDR2 SNEGSKA (reference sequence). CDR3 length equals 13 residues. The V gene lost 2 bases and the J gene lost 5 bases, with 12 bases spanning the gap. The CDR3 sequence: CSARNGRETEAFF. CDR3 sequence (DNA): TGCAGTGCTAGAAATGGGAGGGAGACTGAAGCTTTCTTT.

The chain couples TRBV29-1 to TRBJ2-7; D uncertain. Germline V lookup: CDR1 SQVTM, CDR2 ANQGSEA. Trimming removed 5 bases from V and 0 bases from J, with 8 bases in between. The CDR3 spans 12 residues. The CDR3 DNA sequence: TGCAGCGTTCGGCCAGACTCCTACGAGCAGTACTTC. Protein: CSVRPDSYEQYF.

Points on this clonotype: A single base separates this from a much larger clone, so it may be a read error. The chain joins TRBV25-1 to TRBJ1-5; 7 bases map to TRBD1. CDR1 MGHDK and CDR2 SYGVNS come from the germline V gene. This CDR3 has 16 amino acids. CDR3 bases: TGTGTTCTCTCTCGGCGGACACAGGGGTGGTATCAGCCCCAGCATTTT. Translating gives CVLSRRTQGWYQPQHF.

This clonotype was recorded at least ten times. V and J are TRBV24-1 and TRBJ2-5; 7 positions match TRBD1. The CDR3 spans 14 residues. Germline-derived CDR1 and CDR2 are KGHDR and SFDVKD. The junction had 7 bases not matched to a gene; V was cut back by 5 bases and J by 5 bases. CDR3 DNA: TGTGCCACCAGTGCTAGGGGGCTGTGGGAGACCCAGTACTTC. It yields the protein CATSARGLWETQYF.

V is TRBV9 and J is TRBJ2-7; TRBD1 agrees at 11 bases. Germline V lookup: CDR1 SGDLS, CDR2 YYNGEE. The CDR3 is 13 amino acids. Trimming removed 5 bases from V and 6 bases from J; junction bases left unmatched: 4. CDR3 in DNA: TGTGCCAGCAGAGCTGGGACAGGGGGCGAGCAGTACTTC. It translates to CASRAGTGGEQYF.

This clonotype was detected only a few times. The chain carries TRBV7-9 and TRBJ2-5; tentatively, D is TRBD1 or TRBD2 (6 bases each). This CDR3 contains 16 residues. Germline-derived CDR1 and CDR2 are SEHNR and FQNEAQ (reference sequence). Trimming stripped 5 bases from V and 5 bases from J, with 21 bases between. This CDR3 reads CASSQGRGVRPETQYF. In nucleotides, the CDR3 is TGTGCCAGCAGCCAGGGTAGGGGGGTACGGCCCGAGACCCAGTACTTC.

This clonotype was counted ten times or more. The chain recombines TRBV29-1 with TRBJ1-1; D is perhaps TRBD1 (5 bases). The germline V gene encodes CDR1 SQVTM and CDR2 ANQGSEA. V dropped 6 bases and J dropped 1 base, with 15 bases sitting between them. The CDR3 spans 14 residues. CDR3 sequence (DNA): TGCAGCGTGGGACTGAGGTACGGGAACACTGAAGCTTTCTTT. Its protein product is CSVGLRYGNTEAFF. The full variable domain, in which reference TRBV29-1 and TRBJ1-1 provide the parts outside the CDR3, is SAVISQKPSRDICQRGTSLTIQCQVDSQVTMMFWYRQQPGQSLTLIATANQGSEATYESGFVIDKFPISRPNLTFSTLTVSNMSPEDSSIYLCSVGLRYGNTEAFFGQGTRLTVV.

The chain joins TRBV29-1 to TRBJ2-5; 10 bases are shared with TRBD2. Germline trimming cut 8 bases from V and 1 base from J; bases unmatched to any gene: 4. Germline V lookup: CDR1 SQVTM, CDR2 ANQGSEA. This CDR3 comprises 13 residues. CDR3: CSYPSGGQETQYF. CDR3 DNA: TGCAGCTATCCTAGCGGGGGCCAAGAGACCCAGTACTTC.

The sample holds a few counts of this clonotype. The chain links TRBV29-1 to TRBJ2-5, with TRBD1 matching 9 bases. Germline values: CDR1 SQVTM, CDR2 ANQGSEA. The J segment lost 1 base and the V segment lost 5 bases, leaving 5 bases of the junction unmatched. This CDR3 comprises 14 residues. CDR3 region: CSVLPGQGQETQYF. The CDR3, as DNA: TGCAGCGTTCTGCCGGGACAGGGCCAAGAGACCCAGTACTTC.

The J gene is TRBJ2-5, the V gene TRBV10-3; 7 positions agree with TRBD2. The V and J ends lost 4 bases and 2 bases, in that order; junction bases with no gene match: 4. The CDR3 spans 14 residues. Germline-derived CDR1 and CDR2 are ENHRY and SYGVKD. The CDR3 DNA reads as TGTGCCATCAGTGCCCTAGCGGAACAAGAGACCCAGTACTTC. Translating gives CAISALAEQETQYF.

The chain is built from TRBV7-9 and TRBJ2-2; no firm D call. The V gene's germline CDR1 is SEHNR and CDR2 FQNEAQ (reference sequence). Trimming removed 2 bases from V and 5 bases from J, with 9 bases in between. The CDR3 runs to 14 residues. In nucleotides, the CDR3 is TGTGCCAGCAGCTTAAGATCAAGTACCGGGGAGCTGTTTTTT. Residues: CASSLRSSTGELFF.

The table lists this clonotype with a few counts. The gene calls are TRBV7-2 and TRBJ2-5; D not certain. The V gene's germline CDR1 is SGHTA and CDR2 FQGNSA. The CDR3 contains 14 residues. Between the trimmed V and J ends, which lost 5 bases and 4 bases, there was a span of 14 bases. The CDR3 reads CASSQLAWRETQYF. The CDR3 nucleotides are TGTGCCAGCAGCCAACTCGCTTGGCGAGAGACCCAGTACTTC.

Ten or more counts support this clonotype. The rearrangement links TRBV7-9 to TRBJ1-5; D call uncertain. Between the trimmed V and J ends, which lost 3 bases and 2 bases, there was a span of 8 bases. CDR1 is SEHNR, CDR2 FQNEAQ, per germline (reference sequence). This CDR3 has 14 amino acids. The CDR3 DNA is TGTGCCAGCAGCTTGGTGCAGGGCAATCAGCCCCAGCATTTT. Its protein is CASSLVQGNQPQHF. Looking up the rest from reference TRBV7-9 and TRBJ1-5 gives the full variable domain: DTGVSQNPRHKITKRGQNVTFRCDPISEHNRLYWYRQTLGQGPEFLTYFQNEAQLEKSRLLSDRFSAERPKGSFSTLEIQRTEQGDSAMYLCASSLVQGNQPQHFGDGTRLSIL.

This clonotype came up many times. The chain carries TRBV2 and TRBJ1-5, with D tentatively TRBD1 (6 bases). Trimming cost V 7 bases and J 7 bases, with 14 bases left between them. The CDR3 covers 13 residues. Germline V CDR1 and CDR2: SNHLY, FYNNEI. This chain's CDR3 is CASTGGRGQPQHF. CDR3 DNA: TGTGCCAGCACTGGGGGGCGCGGACAGCCCCAGCATTTT.

This clonotype appeared many times. The gene calls are TRBV19 and TRBJ1-3; 8 bases are shared with TRBD1. Germline V gene lookup returns CDR1 LNHDA and CDR2 SQIVND (reference sequence). The trim removed 3 bases at V and 2 bases at J, leaving 3 bases unmatched. The CDR3 runs to 15 residues. CDR3 region: CASSMWGQAGNTIYF. In DNA form, the CDR3 reads TGTGCCAGTAGTATGTGGGGACAGGCTGGAAACACCATATATTTT.

The genes are TRBV7-9 and TRBJ2-5; 7 bases fit TRBD2. V dropped 3 bases and J dropped 1; count of bases not matched to a gene: 17. This CDR3 contains 19 residues. The germline CDR1 and CDR2 sequences are SEHNR and FQNEAQ (reference sequence). The CDR3 sequence: CASSFPEPLTSEGQETQYF. The CDR3, as DNA: TGTGCCAGCAGCTTCCCCGAGCCCCTCACTAGCGAGGGCCAAGAGACCCAGTACTTC.

V is TRBV20-1 and J is TRBJ1-2; 7 bases fit TRBD1. The length of the CDR3 is 12 residues. The V and J ends lost 4 bases and 5 bases, in that order; junction bases with no gene match: 4. CDR1 and CDR2 from the germline V gene are DFQATT and SNEGSKA (reference sequence). CDR3 nucleotide sequence: TGCAGTGCTAACGACAGGGTTTATGGCTACACCTTC. It codes for CSANDRVYGYTF.

The sample holds a few counts of this clonotype. This chain joins TRBV9 and TRBJ1-6, with 7 bases fitting TRBD1. The CDR3 covers 13 residues. J lost 10 bases, V lost 6 bases, and 7 bases had no gene match. Germline V gene sequence: CDR1 SGDLS, CDR2 YYNGEE. The CDR3 is CASKRDSYSPLHF. Written as DNA, the CDR3 is TGTGCCAGCAAGCGGGACAGTTACTCACCCCTCCACTTT.

This rearrangement joins TRBV4-2 to TRBJ2-7; 11 bases match TRBD1. The J segment lost 4 bases and the V segment lost 7 bases, leaving 6 bases of the junction unmatched. The CDR3 extends over 14 amino acids. Germline V CDR1 and CDR2: LGHNA, YNFKEQ. For the CDR3, the DNA is TGTGCCAGCACCCCGGGACAGGGGGTTTACGAGCAGTACTTC. Its translation is CASTPGQGVYEQYF.

The chain joins TRBV15 to TRBJ2-7; tentative D call: TRBD1 (6 bases). V lost 1 base, J lost 6 bases, and 16 bases lay in between. CDR1 LNHNV and CDR2 YYDKDF come from the germline V gene (reference sequence). The CDR3 is 15 amino acids. CDR3 amino acids: CATSRVQGGRVEQYF. The DNA of the CDR3 is TGTGCCACCAGCAGAGTACAGGGTGGGCGCGTCGAGCAGTACTTC.

This sequence joins TRBV20-1 and TRBJ2-7, with no clear D. Germline CDR1 and CDR2: DFQATT and SNEGSKA (reference sequence). Trimming left V 0 bases short and J 6 bases short, with 18 bases between. The length of the CDR3 is 15 residues. CDR3 sequence reads: CSARDQRGIWGEQYF. Here the CDR3 DNA reads TGCAGTGCTAGAGATCAGCGTGGTATCTGGGGCGAGCAGTACTTC.

The gene calls are TRBV7-2 and TRBJ2-7, with 9 bases identical to TRBD2. The CDR3 loop spans 14 amino acids. CDR1 is SGHTA, CDR2 FQGNSA, per germline. V was clipped by 5 bases and J by 5 bases; unmatched bases: 7. Here the CDR3 reads CASSPLSGSNEQYF. The CDR3 bases are TGTGCCAGCAGCCCCCTTAGCGGGAGCAACGAGCAGTACTTC.

This clonotype was picked up many times. The chain joins TRBV2 to TRBJ2-5, with 8 bases aligning to TRBD2. V was pared by 11 bases and J by 5 bases, with 13 bases of the junction left unmatched. There are 14 residues in the CDR3. Germline V gene lookup returns CDR1 SNHLY and CDR2 FYNNEI. CDR3 sequence: CAAGEGLAGETQYF. CDR3 in DNA: TGTGCCGCTGGGGAAGGGCTAGCGGGTGAGACCCAGTACTTC.

This chain connects TRBV19 to TRBJ1-1; D remains unclear. The V and J ends lost 7 bases and 11 bases respectively, with 14 bases between them. This CDR3 is built from 11 residues. CDR1 and CDR2 from the germline V gene are LNHDA and SQIVND (reference sequence). CDR3 sequence reads: CASTKAGSAFF. CDR3 in DNA: TGTGCCAGTACCAAAGCTGGGAGTGCTTTCTTT.

As to this clonotype: A much larger clone differs from this one at a single base, so this may be a read error. Since no conserved phenylalanine or tryptophan closes the CDR3, a read error is the likely cause. V gene TRBV29-1 combines with J gene TRBJ2-7, with D perhaps TRBD1 (6 bases). The DNA end is more similar to TRBJ1-2, so the J call may be wrong. Germline V gene data show CDR1 as SQVTM and CDR2 as ANQGSEA. The CDR3 totals 12 residues. CDR3 loop: CSVGVGGDGYTL. CDR3 nucleotides: TGCAGCGTTGGGGTAGGGGGTGACGGCTACACCCTC.

About this clonotype: Relative to the germline gene, one junction end is altered; a read error may explain this. This chain's CDR3 is CASSYSGQGQPQHF. The DNA of the CDR3 is TGTGCCAGCAGTTACTCGGGACAGGGTCAGCCCCAGCATTTT. The chain is built from TRBV10-3 and TRBJ1-5; TRBD1 agrees at 9 bases. There are 14 residues in the CDR3. Germline CDR1 ENHRY, CDR2 SYGVKD.

This chain uses TRBV20-1 with TRBJ1-1; TRBD1 matches at 8 bases. The CDR3 is 16 residues long. Germline CDR1 reads DFQATT; CDR2 reads SNEGSKA (reference sequence). V lost 1 base, J lost 0 bases, and 7 bases stayed unmatched. CDR3 nucleotide sequence: TGCAGTGCTAGAGGAGGGACAGGAGGAGTGAACACTGAAGCTTTCTTT. Translated, it gives CSARGGTGGVNTEAFF.

Turning to this clonotype: The germline gene is not matched at one end of the junction; a read error may be the cause. The chain employs TRBV5-1 and TRBJ2-7; TRBD2 matches 9 bases. Germline V gives CDR1 SGHRS, CDR2 YFSETQ. This CDR3 has 14 amino acids. The CDR3 sequence is CASSTGLANYEQYF. In DNA, the CDR3 is TGTGCCAGCAGCACCGGACTAGCGAACTACGAGCAGTACTTC.

The chain combines TRBV29-1 with TRBJ2-3, with a weak D call TRBD1 (5 bases). From germline, CDR1 is SQVTM and CDR2 ANQGSEA. The CDR3 runs 15 residues. V gave up 6 bases and J gave up 1 base, with 17 bases separating them. CDR3 region: CSVVKGSRGTDTQYF. CDR3 coding DNA: TGCAGCGTCGTAAAGGGGTCCCGGGGCACAGATACGCAGTATTTT.

The V gene is TRBV5-1, the J gene TRBJ2-2; D perhaps matches TRBD2 (6 bases). In germline, CDR1 is SGHRS, CDR2 YFSETQ. The V gene lost 5 bases and the J gene lost 4 bases, with 9 bases spanning the gap. This CDR3 comprises 13 residues. The CDR3 protein is CASSEEGTGELFF. The CDR3 nucleotides read TGCGCCAGCAGTGAGGAGGGCACCGGGGAGCTGTTTTTT.

This clonotype has more than one count but fewer than ten. The chain couples TRBV7-9 to TRBJ1-3; 9 bases line up with TRBD1. Germline V gene data show CDR1 as SEHNR and CDR2 as FQNEAQ (reference sequence). V lost 4 bases, J lost 0 bases, and 4 bases stayed unmatched. This CDR3 has 16 residues. The CDR3 spells CASSWTGATSGNTIYF. The CDR3 DNA sequence: TGTGCCAGCAGCTGGACAGGGGCCACCTCTGGAAACACCATATATTTT.